The entry that follows covers one TCR beta chain sequence. Its target is not known. At one of its ends the junction is not consistent with the germline gene, which may arise from a read error. Using genomic DNA as the template, TCR beta VDJ and CDR3 profiling was carried out. TCRdb fed the reads into MiXCR, producing one record per CDR3 protein. The repertoire holds about 290,000 distinct CDR3 sequences, with approximately 60% as singletons. The record originates from a study of CD8+CD57+ T cells in acquired aplastic anemia. Study-wide results and caveats: A set of more than 25 CD8+ CDR3 sequences was shared between patients and controls, and these sequences appeared highly expressed in patients.

From germline, CDR1 is DFQATT and CDR2 SNEGSKA (reference sequence). The CDR3 covers 17 residues. Patients picked for sequencing had shown CD8+CD57+ cell expansion detected by flow cytometry. The rearrangement uses TRBV20-1 and TRBJ2-7, with D possibly matching TRBD2 (5 bases). Sample: sorted CD4+, CD8+, or CD8+CD57+ T cells (not recorded which) from PBMCs. The sequence came from a human donor with aplastic anemia. DNA for the CDR3: TGCAGTGCTAGAGACCACCGGGAAGGTCCGATCTCCTACGAGCGGCACTTC. As protein: CSARDHREGPISYERHF.